What follows describes a single T cell receptor beta chain. Germline V gives CDR1 MGHDK, CDR2 SYGVNS. This CDR3 spans 15 amino acids. Trimming cost V 8 bases and J 2 bases; bases outside gene matches: 6. The data derive from a study of blood T cell repertoires in COVID-19. As handled by the study authors: Reference gene primer amplification gave estimated nucleated cell counts. Clones were read by immunoSEQ multiplex PCR, and TCRdb kept only the in-frame ones, dropping some. V, J and clone size derive from that table, while D and trimming were established from the DNA sequence. The sample has over 350,000 clones; 75% to 90% are singletons.

The source of this sequence is a woman aged 25 to 39 with acute or convalescent COVID-19. The chain couples TRBV25-1 to TRBJ2-2, with 9 positions matching TRBD1. Sequencing was carried out using peripheral blood. CDR3 coding DNA: TGTGCCAGCCAACGGGACAGGGCAAACACCGGGGAGCTGTTTTTT. Encoded protein: CASQRDRANTGELFF.